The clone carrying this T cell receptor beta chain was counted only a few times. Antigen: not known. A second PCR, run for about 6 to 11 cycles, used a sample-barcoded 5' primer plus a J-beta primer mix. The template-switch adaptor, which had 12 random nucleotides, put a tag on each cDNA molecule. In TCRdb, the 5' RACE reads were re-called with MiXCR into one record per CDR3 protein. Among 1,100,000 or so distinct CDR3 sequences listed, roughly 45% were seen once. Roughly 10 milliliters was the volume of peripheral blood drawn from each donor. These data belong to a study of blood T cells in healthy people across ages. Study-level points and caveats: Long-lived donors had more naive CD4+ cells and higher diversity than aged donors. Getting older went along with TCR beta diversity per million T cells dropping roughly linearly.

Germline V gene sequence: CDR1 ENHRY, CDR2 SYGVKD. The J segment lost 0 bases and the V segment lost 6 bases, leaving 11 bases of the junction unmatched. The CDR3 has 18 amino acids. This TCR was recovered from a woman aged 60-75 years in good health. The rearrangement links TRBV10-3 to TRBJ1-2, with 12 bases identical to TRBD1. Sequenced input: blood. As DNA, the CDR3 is TGTGCCATCAGGCCAGGTCCGGGACAGGGGGCTCCTAACTATGGCTACACCTTC. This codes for CAIRPGPGQGAPNYGYTF.